The entry that follows covers one T cell receptor beta chain sequence. Only in-frame clones appear in the TCRdb table, and some are missing; sequencing was by immunoSEQ multiplex PCR. The top ten clones hold roughly a fifth of a sample with 53,000 or so clones, 70% to 80% of them seen once. Per germline, CDR1 SGHTA and CDR2 FQGTGA. Losses at the gene ends were 6 bases for V and 8 bases for J; bases not matched to a gene: 7. The CDR3 is 14 amino acids. These data are taken from a study of blood T cell repertoires in COVID-19. Overall study context: Whether acute or convalescent, the COVID-19 samples came from the United States, Italy and Spain. T cells, B-cell-depleted T cells, or PBMCs supplied cDNA or gDNA.

Specimen: peripheral blood. This TCR was recovered from a man aged 50 to 59 with active or convalescent COVID-19. The gene calls are TRBV7-3 and TRBJ2-4, with 10 nucleotides matching TRBD1. CDR3 nucleotide sequence: TGTGCCAGCAGTGACAGGGGGCGTTCTGACATTCAGTACTTC. It specifies CASSDRGRSDIQYF.